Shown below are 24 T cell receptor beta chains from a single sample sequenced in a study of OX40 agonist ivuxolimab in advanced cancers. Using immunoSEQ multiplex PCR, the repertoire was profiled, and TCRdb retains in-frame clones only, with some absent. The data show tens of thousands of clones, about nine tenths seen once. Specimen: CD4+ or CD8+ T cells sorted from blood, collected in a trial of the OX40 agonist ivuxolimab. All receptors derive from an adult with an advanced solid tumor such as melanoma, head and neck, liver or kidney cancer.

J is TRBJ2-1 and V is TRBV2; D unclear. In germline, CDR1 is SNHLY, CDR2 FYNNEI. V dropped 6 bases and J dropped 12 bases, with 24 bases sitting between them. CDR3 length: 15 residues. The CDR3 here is CASSVGTNILTGQFF. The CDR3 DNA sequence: TGTGCCAGCAGCGTCGGCACTAACATACTTACGGGGCAGTTCTTC.

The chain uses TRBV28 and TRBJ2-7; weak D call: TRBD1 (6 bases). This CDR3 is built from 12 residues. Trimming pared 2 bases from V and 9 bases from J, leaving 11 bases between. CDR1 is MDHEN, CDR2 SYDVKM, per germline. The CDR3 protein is CASSLTGLGQYF. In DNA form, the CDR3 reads TGTGCCAGCAGTTTAACAGGGTTAGGGCAGTACTTC.

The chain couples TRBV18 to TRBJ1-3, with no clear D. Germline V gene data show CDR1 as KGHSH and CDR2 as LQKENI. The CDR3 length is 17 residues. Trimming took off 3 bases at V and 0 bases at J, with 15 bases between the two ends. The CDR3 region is CASSPFIEGSSGNTIYF. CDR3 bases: TGTGCCAGCTCACCCTTTATAGAAGGAAGCTCTGGAAACACCATATATTTT.

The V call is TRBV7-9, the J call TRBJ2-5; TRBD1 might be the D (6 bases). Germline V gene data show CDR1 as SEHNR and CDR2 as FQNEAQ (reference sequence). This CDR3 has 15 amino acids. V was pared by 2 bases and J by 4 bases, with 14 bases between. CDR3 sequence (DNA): TGTGCCAGCAGCTTAAACAGGGTCAAGGGAGAGACCCAGTACTTC. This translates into CASSLNRVKGETQYF.

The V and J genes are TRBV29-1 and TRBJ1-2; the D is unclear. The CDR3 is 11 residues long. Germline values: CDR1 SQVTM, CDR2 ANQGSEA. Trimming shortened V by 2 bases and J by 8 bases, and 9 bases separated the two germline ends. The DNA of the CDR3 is TGCAGCGTTGAAAGGGAGCGGGGCTACACCTTC. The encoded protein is CSVERERGYTF.

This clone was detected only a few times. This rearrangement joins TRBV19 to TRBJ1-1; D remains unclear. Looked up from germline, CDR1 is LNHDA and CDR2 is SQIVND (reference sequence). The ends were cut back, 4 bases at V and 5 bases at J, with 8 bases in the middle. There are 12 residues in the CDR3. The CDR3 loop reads CASSTRRTEAFF. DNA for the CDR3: TGTGCCAGTAGTACAAGAAGAACTGAAGCTTTCTTT.

The CDR3 loop is CASSSYRGFVADTQYF. The DNA of the CDR3 is TGTGCCAGCAGCTCCTACAGGGGATTCGTGGCAGATACGCAGTATTTT. The chain uses TRBV5-4 and TRBJ2-3, with TRBD1 matching 7 bases. Germline V CDR1 and CDR2: SGHNT, YYREEE (reference sequence). The CDR3 runs 16 residues. The V gene end was trimmed by 3 bases and the J gene end by 4 bases; junction bases not matched to a gene: 11.

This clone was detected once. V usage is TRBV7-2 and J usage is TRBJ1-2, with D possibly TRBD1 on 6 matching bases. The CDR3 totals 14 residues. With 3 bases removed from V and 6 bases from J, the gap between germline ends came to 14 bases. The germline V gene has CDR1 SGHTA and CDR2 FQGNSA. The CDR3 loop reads CASSFVQGLDGYTF. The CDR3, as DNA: TGTGCCAGCAGCTTCGTACAGGGATTAGATGGCTACACCTTC.

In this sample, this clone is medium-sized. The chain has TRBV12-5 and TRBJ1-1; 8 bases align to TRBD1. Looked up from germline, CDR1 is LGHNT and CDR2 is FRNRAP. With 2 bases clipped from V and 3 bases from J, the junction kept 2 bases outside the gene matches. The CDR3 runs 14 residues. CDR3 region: CASGLQGADTEAFF. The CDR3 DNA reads TGTGCTAGTGGTTTGCAGGGGGCGGACACTGAAGCTTTCTTT.

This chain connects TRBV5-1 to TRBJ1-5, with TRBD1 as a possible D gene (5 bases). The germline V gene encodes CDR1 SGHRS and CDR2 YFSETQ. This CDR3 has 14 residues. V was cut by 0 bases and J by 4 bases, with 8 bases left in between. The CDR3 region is CASSLGQPNQPQHF. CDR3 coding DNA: TGCGCCAGCAGCTTGGGACAGCCAAATCAGCCCCAGCATTTT.

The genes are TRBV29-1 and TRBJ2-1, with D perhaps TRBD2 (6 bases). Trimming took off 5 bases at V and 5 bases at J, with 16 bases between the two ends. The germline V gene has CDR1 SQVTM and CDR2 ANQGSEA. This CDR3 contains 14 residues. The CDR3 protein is CSVIRWEDNNEQFF. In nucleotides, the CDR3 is TGCAGCGTTATTAGGTGGGAGGATAACAATGAGCAGTTCTTC.

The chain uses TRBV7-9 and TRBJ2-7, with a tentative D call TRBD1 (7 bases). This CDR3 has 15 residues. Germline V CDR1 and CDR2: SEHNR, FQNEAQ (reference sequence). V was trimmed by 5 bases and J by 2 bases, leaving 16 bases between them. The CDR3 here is CASSTTGDWPYEQYF. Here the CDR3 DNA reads TGTGCCAGCAGCACCACAGGGGACTGGCCCTACGAGCAGTACTTC.

DNA for the CDR3: TGTGCCAGCAGTTTTCAGGGGGGAAGATACGAGCAGTACTTC. This encodes CASSFQGGRYEQYF. The chain recombines TRBV28 with TRBJ2-7; possibly TRBD1 for D (7 bases). Germline values: CDR1 MDHEN, CDR2 SYDVKM. The CDR3 contains 14 residues. Trimming shortened V by 3 bases and J by 4 bases, and 13 bases separated the two germline ends.

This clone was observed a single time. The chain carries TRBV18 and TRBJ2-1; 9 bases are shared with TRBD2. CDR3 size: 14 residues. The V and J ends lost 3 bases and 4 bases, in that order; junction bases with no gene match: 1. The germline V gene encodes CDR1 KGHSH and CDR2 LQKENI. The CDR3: CASSPSGSYNEQFF. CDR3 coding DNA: TGTGCCAGCTCACCTAGCGGGAGTTACAATGAGCAGTTCTTC.

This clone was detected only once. CDR3 protein: CASSLDQGTGELFF. The CDR3 region has the DNA TGCGCCAGCAGCTTGGACCAGGGGACCGGGGAGCTGTTTTTT. V and J are TRBV5-1 and TRBJ2-2; perhaps TRBD1 as D (6 bases). The germline V gene has CDR1 SGHRS and CDR2 YFSETQ. V was pared by 0 bases and J by 5 bases, with 8 bases between. The CDR3 is 14 residues long.

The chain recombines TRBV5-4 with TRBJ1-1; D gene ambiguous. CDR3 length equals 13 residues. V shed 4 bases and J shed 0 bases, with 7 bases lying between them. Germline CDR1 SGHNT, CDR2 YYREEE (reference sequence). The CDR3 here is CASSQILNTEAFF. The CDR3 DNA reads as TGTGCCAGCAGCCAGATACTGAACACTGAAGCTTTCTTT.

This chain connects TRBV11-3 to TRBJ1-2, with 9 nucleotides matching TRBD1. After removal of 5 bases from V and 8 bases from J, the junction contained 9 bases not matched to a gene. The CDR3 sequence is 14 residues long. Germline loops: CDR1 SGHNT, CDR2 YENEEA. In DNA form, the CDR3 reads TGTGCCAGCAGCAATGCCGGGACAGGGTTCGGCTACACCTTC. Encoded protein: CASSNAGTGFGYTF.

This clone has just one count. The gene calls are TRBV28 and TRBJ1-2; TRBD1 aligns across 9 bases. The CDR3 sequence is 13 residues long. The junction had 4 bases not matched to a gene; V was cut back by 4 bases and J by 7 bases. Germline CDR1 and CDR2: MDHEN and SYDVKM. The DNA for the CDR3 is TGTGCCAGCAGTTCCGGGACAGGGACTGGCTACACCTTC. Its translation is CASSSGTGTGYTF.

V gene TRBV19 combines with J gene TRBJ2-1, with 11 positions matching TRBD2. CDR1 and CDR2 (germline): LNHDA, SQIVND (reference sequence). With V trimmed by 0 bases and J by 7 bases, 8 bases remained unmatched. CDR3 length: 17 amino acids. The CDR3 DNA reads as TGTGCCAGTAGTATAGACTTAGCGGGAGGGCCGGGGAATGAGCAGTTCTTC. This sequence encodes CASSIDLAGGPGNEQFF.

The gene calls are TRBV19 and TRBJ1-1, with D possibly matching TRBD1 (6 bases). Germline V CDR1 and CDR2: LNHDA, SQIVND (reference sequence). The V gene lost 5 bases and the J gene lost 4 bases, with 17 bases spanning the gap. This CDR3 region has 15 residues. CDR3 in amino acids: CASSPVGGAGTEAFF. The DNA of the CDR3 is TGTGCCAGTAGTCCCGTCGGGGGGGCGGGCACTGAAGCTTTCTTT.

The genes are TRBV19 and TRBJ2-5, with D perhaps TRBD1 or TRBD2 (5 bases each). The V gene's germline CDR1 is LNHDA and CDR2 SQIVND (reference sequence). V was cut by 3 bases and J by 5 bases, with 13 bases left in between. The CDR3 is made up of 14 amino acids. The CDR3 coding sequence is TGTGCCAGTAGTATCAGGGATAGAGGGGAGACCCAGTACTTC. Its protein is CASSIRDRGETQYF.

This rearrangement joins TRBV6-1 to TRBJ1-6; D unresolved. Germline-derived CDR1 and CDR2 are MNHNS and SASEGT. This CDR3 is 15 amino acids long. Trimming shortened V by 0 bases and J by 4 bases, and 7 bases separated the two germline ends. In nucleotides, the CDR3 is TGTGCCAGCAGTGAAGCCAGCTATTATAATTCACCCCTCCACTTT. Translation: CASSEASYYNSPLHF.

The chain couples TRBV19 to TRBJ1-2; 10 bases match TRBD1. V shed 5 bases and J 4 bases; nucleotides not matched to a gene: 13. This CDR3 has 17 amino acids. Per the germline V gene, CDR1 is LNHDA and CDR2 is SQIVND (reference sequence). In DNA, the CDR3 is TGTGCCAGTAGTCCTATCCCTGGACAGGGGGGCACCTATGGCTACACCTTC. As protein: CASSPIPGQGGTYGYTF.

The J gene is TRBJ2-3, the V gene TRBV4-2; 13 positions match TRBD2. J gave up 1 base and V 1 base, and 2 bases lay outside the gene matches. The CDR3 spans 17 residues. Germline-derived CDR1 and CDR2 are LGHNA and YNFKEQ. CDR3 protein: CASSQGTSGGRTDTQYF. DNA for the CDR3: TGTGCCAGCAGCCAAGGGACTAGCGGGGGTCGCACAGATACGCAGTATTTT.